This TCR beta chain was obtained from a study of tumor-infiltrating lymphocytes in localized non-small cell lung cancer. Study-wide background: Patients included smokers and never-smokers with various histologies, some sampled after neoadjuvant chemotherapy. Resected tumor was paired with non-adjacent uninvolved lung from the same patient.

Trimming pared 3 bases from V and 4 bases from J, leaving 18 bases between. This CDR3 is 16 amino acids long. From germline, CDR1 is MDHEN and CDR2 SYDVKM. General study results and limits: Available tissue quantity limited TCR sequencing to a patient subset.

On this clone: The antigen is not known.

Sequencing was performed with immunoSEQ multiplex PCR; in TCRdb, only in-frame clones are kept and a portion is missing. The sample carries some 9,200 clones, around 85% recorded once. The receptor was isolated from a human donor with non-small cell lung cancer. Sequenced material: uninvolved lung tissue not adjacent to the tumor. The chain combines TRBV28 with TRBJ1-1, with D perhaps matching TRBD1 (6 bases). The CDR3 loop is CASSLPGTHELTEAFF. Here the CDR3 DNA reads TGTGCCAGCAGTTTGCCCGGGACACATGAACTCACTGAAGCTTTCTTT.